These 22 T cell receptor beta chains came from one sample sequenced in a study of vaccination and CD4 T cells after COVID-19. Treatment meaning: approximately 9-day PBMC culture with coronavirus spike peptide pools or control peptides (ViraFEST assay). Scientists ran DNA taken from cultured CD4+ T cells through the Oncomine TCR Beta short-read assay for sequencing. TCRdb recomputed calls from the PCR reads with MiXCR, one row per CDR3 protein. The repertoire holds 7,600 or so distinct CDR3 sequences, with approximately 52% as singletons. For these receptors, no antigen is known. Sequenced: CD4+ T cells from blood, cultured in vitro. Receptor source: a human donor who had recovered from COVID-19.

This clonotype was seen a single time. The chain couples TRBV11-3 to TRBJ1-2; D is uncertain. CDR3 length: 13 amino acids. Germline loops: CDR1 SGHNT, CDR2 YENEEA. V was trimmed by 4 bases and J by 4 bases, leaving 10 bases between them. The CDR3 loop reads CASSSGQAYGYTF. CDR3 nucleotide sequence: TGTGCCAGCAGCTCGGGTCAGGCCTATGGCTACACCTTC.

There are a few counts of this clonotype. The chain joins TRBV27 to TRBJ2-2; D gene uncertain. The CDR3 sequence is 14 residues long. The V end lost 5 bases, the J end lost 7 bases, and 14 bases lay between the germline ends. Germline CDR1 is MNHEY and CDR2 is SMNVEV (reference sequence). CDR3 region: CASSPLNRGGELFF. The DNA of the CDR3 is TGTGCCAGCAGTCCCCTAAATCGCGGCGGGGAGCTGTTTTTT.

This clonotype has just a few counts. The V and J genes are TRBV6-1 and TRBJ2-5; TRBD2 might be the D (5 bases). The CDR3 length is 14 residues. V shed 6 bases and J shed 5 bases, with 16 bases lying between them. The germline V gene has CDR1 MNHNS and CDR2 SASEGT. The CDR3 sequence is CASRSSGLTETQYF. DNA for the CDR3: TGTGCCAGCAGATCGAGCGGACTGACGGAGACCCAGTACTTC.

The chain carries TRBV7-2 and TRBJ1-1; D is undetermined. V dropped 2 bases and J dropped 0 bases, with 22 bases sitting between them. CDR3 length: 19 amino acids. CDR1 and CDR2 from the germline V gene are SGHTA and FQGNSA. The CDR3 DNA reads as TGTGCCAGCAGCTTACATATAGGGCAGGCCGATGTTATGAACACTGAAGCTTTCTTT. This encodes CASSLHIGQADVMNTEAFF.

This clonotype has only a few counts. The chain carries TRBV7-2 and TRBJ2-3; D unclear. V gave up 1 base and J gave up 1 base, with 9 bases separating them. This CDR3 contains 15 residues. CDR1 is SGHTA, CDR2 FQGNSA, per germline. This chain's CDR3 is CASSLEYLRTDTQYF. Written as DNA, the CDR3 is TGTGCCAGCAGCTTAGAGTACCTTCGCACAGATACGCAGTATTTT.

This sequence joins TRBV5-8 and TRBJ1-1, with TRBD1 identical over 7 bases. This CDR3 is built from 16 residues. J gave up 2 bases and V 4 bases, and 11 bases lay outside the gene matches. The V gene's germline CDR1 is SGHTS and CDR2 YDEGEE. CDR3 sequence: CASSQFDRVENTEAFF. CDR3 sequence (DNA): TGTGCCAGCAGCCAATTCGACAGGGTAGAAAACACTGAAGCTTTCTTT.

The chain couples TRBV20-1 to TRBJ2-1, with D perhaps matching TRBD2 (5 bases). In germline, CDR1 is DFQATT, CDR2 SNEGSKA (reference sequence). CDR3 length: 11 residues. V was trimmed by 0 bases and J by 16 bases, leaving 13 bases between them. CDR3 loop: CSARDGGFGFF. The CDR3 DNA follows: TGCAGTGCTAGAGATGGCGGGTTCGGATTCTTC.

This clonotype was counted only a few times. The V gene is TRBV19, the J gene TRBJ1-2; unclear D gene. The germline V gene encodes CDR1 LNHDA and CDR2 SQIVND (reference sequence). Trimming left V 5 bases short and J 7 bases short, with 17 bases between. The CDR3 is 14 amino acids. CDR3 amino acids: CASSLRPPDFGYTF. The CDR3 nucleotides read TGTGCCAGTAGTCTAAGACCGCCGGACTTTGGCTACACCTTC.

This chain joins TRBV15 and TRBJ1-1; 9 bases are shared with TRBD1. Germline V CDR1 and CDR2: LNHNV, YYDKDF (reference sequence). V trimming: 4 bases; J trimming: 6 bases; junction bases outside the gene matches: 3. The CDR3 is 13 amino acids. CDR3 sequence: CATSTRDRAEAFF. As DNA, the CDR3 is TGTGCCACCAGCACCCGGGACAGGGCTGAAGCTTTCTTT.

This clonotype turned up a few times. The chain has TRBV27 and TRBJ2-5; D is uncertain. CDR1 and CDR2 (germline): MNHEY, SMNVEV (reference sequence). The germline V and J ends were trimmed by 5 bases and 5 bases, with 15 bases remaining between them. The CDR3 runs 14 residues. The CDR3 nucleotides are TGTGCCAGCAGTCCCCGGGTATCGCGCGAGACCCAGTACTTC. Translation: CASSPRVSRETQYF.

This clonotype has a handful of counts. This chain links TRBV20-1 with TRBJ1-5; weak D call: TRBD1 (5 bases). Trimming pared 5 bases from V and 5 bases from J, leaving 19 bases between. The CDR3 totals 15 residues. Germline-derived CDR1 and CDR2 are DFQATT and SNEGSKA (reference sequence). CDR3 sequence reads: CSADGHIRTDQPQHF. The CDR3 DNA is TGCAGTGCTGACGGACATATACGGACTGATCAGCCCCAGCATTTT.

The chain is built from TRBV27 and TRBJ2-3; TRBD2 aligns across 8 bases. The CDR3 has 18 amino acids. Germline CDR1 MNHEY, CDR2 SMNVEV (reference sequence). The J segment lost 0 bases and the V segment lost 8 bases, leaving 16 bases of the junction unmatched. The CDR3 DNA reads TGTGCCAGCGGATTAAGGACCCGGTCTAGCGGGAGCACAGATACGCAGTATTTT. Translating it yields CASGLRTRSSGSTDTQYF.

As for this clonotype: A read error may produce the germline difference seen at one junction end. CDR3 DNA: TGTGCCAGCTCCCCACAGGGGAGCGACTATGGCTACACCTTC. It specifies CASSPQGSDYGYTF. The chain is built from TRBV18 and TRBJ1-2; 7 bases align to TRBD1. The CDR3 length is 14 residues. CDR1 and CDR2 from the germline V gene are KGHSH and LQKENI.

This clonotype was observed a single time. The CDR3 reads CASRPGTGGIYEQYF. The CDR3 nucleotides are TGCGCCAGCCGACCCGGGACAGGGGGCATCTACGAGCAGTACTTC. The chain employs TRBV10-2 and TRBJ2-7; TRBD1 matches at 12 bases. The CDR3 consists of 15 residues. Germline loops: CDR1 WSHSY, CDR2 SAAADI. The ends lost 8 bases at V and 3 bases at J; junction bases unmatched: 8.

This rearrangement joins TRBV6-5 to TRBJ2-7, with D unresolved. V lost 0 bases and J lost 0, with 9 bases in between. Germline values: CDR1 MNHEY, CDR2 SVGAGI. The CDR3 sequence is 15 residues long. This CDR3 reads CASSYSAGGSYEQYF. Written as DNA, the CDR3 is TGTGCCAGCAGTTACTCCGCAGGTGGCTCCTACGAGCAGTACTTC.

The rearrangement uses TRBV6-2 or TRBV6-3 and TRBJ2-2, with 7 positions matching TRBD2. After removal of 2 bases from V and 6 bases from J, the junction contained 9 bases not matched to a gene. The CDR3 totals 16 residues. Germline CDR1 MNHEY, CDR2 SVGEGT. CDR3: CASSYGGGRRAGELFF. The CDR3 DNA is TGTGCCAGCAGTTACGGTGGCGGGAGAAGAGCCGGGGAGCTGTTTTTT.

This clonotype was recorded a few times. The chain has TRBV7-8 and TRBJ1-5; D gene uncertain. CDR3 size: 15 residues. Trimming left V 1 base short and J 2 bases short, with 9 bases between. Germline CDR1 is SGHVS and CDR2 is FQNEAQ. The chain's CDR3 is CASSLEGSGNQPQHF. In nucleotides, the CDR3 is TGTGCCAGCAGCTTAGAGGGTTCGGGCAATCAGCCCCAGCATTTT.

This clonotype has a handful of counts. This sequence joins TRBV6-1 and TRBJ2-7, with a possible D match to TRBD1 (6 bases). This CDR3 has 15 residues. The germline CDR1 and CDR2 sequences are MNHNS and SASEGT. V lost 7 bases and J lost 4, with 20 bases in between. The CDR3 sequence: CASNQSPGAGYEQYF. In DNA, the CDR3 is TGTGCCAGCAATCAATCCCCAGGGGCCGGGTACGAGCAGTACTTC.

The chain uses TRBV30 and TRBJ2-1; 13 bases agree with TRBD2. The germline V gene encodes CDR1 GTSNPN and CDR2 SVGIG (reference sequence). There are 15 residues in the CDR3. J gave up 7 bases and V 4 bases, and 7 bases lay outside the gene matches. CDR3 region: CAWTHGTSGTNEQFF. In nucleotides, the CDR3 is TGTGCCTGGACCCACGGGACTAGCGGGACGAATGAGCAGTTCTTC.

J is TRBJ2-6 and V is TRBV2; no clear D gene. V lost 8 bases and J lost 0, with 5 bases in between. CDR3 size: 13 residues. The germline V gene encodes CDR1 SNHLY and CDR2 FYNNEI. CDR3: CASADSGANVLTF. The CDR3 region has the DNA TGTGCCAGCGCCGACTCTGGGGCCAACGTCCTGACTTTC.

This chain links TRBV30 with TRBJ2-5; D is undetermined. V was shortened by 5 bases and J by 5 bases, with 12 bases between the two germline ends. Germline V gives CDR1 GTSNPN, CDR2 SVGIG (reference sequence). This CDR3 spans 12 amino acids. CDR3 region: CAWGLGQETQYF. The CDR3 DNA reads TGTGCCTGGGGGTTGGGTCAGGAGACCCAGTACTTC.

CDR3 sequence: CASSGDREDYTF. The CDR3 DNA is TGCGCCAGCAGCGGGGACAGGGAGGACTACACCTTC. The V gene is TRBV5-1, the J gene TRBJ1-2; 9 bases agree with TRBD1. CDR3 length equals 12 residues. Germline V gene lookup returns CDR1 SGHRS and CDR2 YFSETQ. The V and J ends lost 4 bases and 10 bases, in that order; junction bases with no gene match: 5.